This T cell receptor beta chain is from a study of identical twins. The V and J ends lost 5 bases and 0 bases respectively, with 8 bases between them. The CDR3 is 15 residues long. Germline CDR1 MNHNS, CDR2 SASEGT. General study results and limits: Insertions were fewer in abundant cord blood beta clonotypes, whereas memory repertoires showed none of this pattern. It was cross-sectional statistical analysis, not following the same donors, that the conclusions relied on.

In TCRdb, the 5' RACE reads were re-called with MiXCR into one record per CDR3 protein. The top ten hold approximately 5.1% of the sample, which has approximately 220,000 distinct CDR3 sequences, approximately 9% seen once. About this clonotype itself: No antigen is known for it.

This chain connects TRBV6-1 to TRBJ2-6; D perhaps matches TRBD2 (6 bases). The sequenced sample consisted of memory (CD45RO+) T cells sorted from blood. This receptor was taken from a woman aged 18-30 years in good health. The chain's CDR3 is CASSRRASGANVLTF. The CDR3 DNA reads TGTGCCAGCAGTCGGAGGGCCTCTGGGGCCAACGTCCTGACTTTC.